Listed below are T cell receptor beta chains from one sample, sequenced in a study of T cells after yellow fever vaccination. Each CDR3 protein gets one entry after TCRdb re-called the 5' RACE reads with MiXCR. The data show 300,000 to 350,000 distinct CDR3 sequences, with approximately 4.2% seen just once and about 24% held by the top ten. This sample comprised PBMCs, obtained 5 days after the yellow fever booster vaccination. Every receptor here comes from a man aged 18 to 29 who received the YFV17D yellow fever vaccine. CDR3s include the opening cysteine and the closing phenylalanine or tryptophan. The D gene is left open where the match is weak. Clone size is stated in some rows and not others, as once, few, many or a class when expanded.

v_gene: TRBV7-9
d_gene: NA
j_gene: TRBJ1-3
abundance: many
CDR3nt: TGTGCCAGCAGCATAGGTCCGGGGGCATCTGGAAACACCATATATTTT
CDR3aa: CASSIGPGASGNTIYF

v_gene: TRBV12-3/TRBV12-4
d_gene: TRBD1
j_gene: TRBJ1-2
abundance: many
CDR3nt: TGTGCCAGCAGTTTAGCGGGAGGGGGCCTTGGCTACACCTTC
CDR3aa: CASSLAGGGLGYTF

v_gene: TRBV4-3
d_gene: NA
j_gene: TRBJ1-1
abundance: many
CDR3nt: TGCGCCAGCAGCCAAGCCCAGGGGACGTTGGCTTTCTTT
CDR3aa: CASSQAQGTLAFF

v_gene: TRBV4-3
d_gene: TRBD2
j_gene: TRBJ2-2
abundance: few
CDR3nt: TGCGCCAGCAGCCAAGATCTCGGGGCTAGCGGGGGGCCACCCGGGGAGCTGTTTTTT
CDR3aa: CASSQDLGASGGPPGELFF

v_gene: TRBV4-3
d_gene: NA
j_gene: TRBJ2-1
abundance: few
CDR3nt: TGCGCCAGCAGCCGGTTACCGGACAGTCAAGGCTACAATGAGCAGTTCTTC
CDR3aa: CASSRLPDSQGYNEQFF

v_gene: TRBV20-1
d_gene: TRBD2
j_gene: TRBJ2-3
abundance: many
CDR3nt: TGCAGTGCTAGTTTACTAGCGGGTACAGATACGCAGTATTTT
CDR3aa: CSASLLAGTDTQYF

v_gene: TRBV6-2/TRBV6-3
d_gene: NA
j_gene: TRBJ1-2
abundance: few
CDR3nt: TGTGCCAGCAGTTCCCCCCACCGGTACGACTATGGCTACACCTTC
CDR3aa: CASSSPHRYDYGYTF

v_gene: TRBV12-3/TRBV12-4
d_gene: NA
j_gene: TRBJ1-1
abundance: few
CDR3nt: TGTGCCAGCAGTAATCGAGCTGAAGCTTTCTTT
CDR3aa: CASSNRAEAFF

v_gene: TRBV6-5
d_gene: NA
j_gene: TRBJ2-7
abundance: NA
CDR3nt: TGTGCCAGCAGTCGCGGGGATATCTACGAGCAGTACTTC
CDR3aa: CASSRGDIYEQYF

v_gene: TRBV30
d_gene: TRBD1
j_gene: TRBJ2-7
abundance: NA
CDR3nt: TGTGCCTGGAGTGCCCCCCGGACAGGGGAATGGTACGAGCAGTACTTC
CDR3aa: CAWSAPRTGEWYEQYF

v_gene: TRBV20-1
d_gene: NA
j_gene: TRBJ2-1
abundance: NA
CDR3nt: TGCAGTGCCGAGAGTGGACCGTCCTACAATGAGCAGTTCTTC
CDR3aa: CSAESGPSYNEQFF

v_gene: TRBV3-1
d_gene: TRBD1
j_gene: TRBJ2-4
abundance: many
CDR3nt: TGTGCCAGCAGCCAAGATATGGGACAGGGAAACATTCAGTACTTC
CDR3aa: CASSQDMGQGNIQYF

v_gene: TRBV7-9
d_gene: TRBD2
j_gene: TRBJ2-1
abundance: NA
CDR3nt: TGTGCCAGCAGCTTATCGGGCGGCGGGGGGAACAATGAGCAGTTCTTC
CDR3aa: CASSLSGGGGNNEQFF

v_gene: TRBV11-2
d_gene: TRBD1
j_gene: TRBJ2-7
abundance: NA
CDR3nt: TGTGCCAGCAGCTCCTCGGACAGGGCCTACGAGCAGTACTTC
CDR3aa: CASSSSDRAYEQYF

v_gene: TRBV5-1
d_gene: TRBD1
j_gene: TRBJ1-1
abundance: many
CDR3nt: TGCGCCAGCAGGGACAGGGTTTCAGGGAACACTGAAGCTTTCTTT
CDR3aa: CASRDRVSGNTEAFF

v_gene: TRBV4-2
d_gene: TRBD2
j_gene: TRBJ2-5
abundance: NA
CDR3nt: TGTGCCAGCGGAACTAGCGGACCGTACCAAGAGACCCAGTACTTC
CDR3aa: CASGTSGPYQETQYF

v_gene: TRBV7-9
d_gene: TRBD2
j_gene: TRBJ2-1
abundance: many
CDR3nt: TGTGCCAGCATTCTGGCTAGCGGGTACAATGAGCAGTTCTTC
CDR3aa: CASILASGYNEQFF

v_gene: TRBV10-3
d_gene: TRBD1
j_gene: TRBJ2-2
abundance: many
CDR3nt: TGTGCCATCCAGGACAGGGATGTGACCGGGGAGCTGTTTTTT
CDR3aa: CAIQDRDVTGELFF

v_gene: TRBV10-3
d_gene: TRBD1
j_gene: TRBJ2-2
abundance: NA
CDR3nt: TGTGCCAAACCTACAGGGGGCCGGACCGGGGAGCTGTTTTTT
CDR3aa: CAKPTGGRTGELFF

v_gene: TRBV6-2/TRBV6-3
d_gene: NA
j_gene: TRBJ2-1
abundance: NA
CDR3nt: TGTGCCAGCAGTTCAAACTACAATGAGCAGTTCTTC
CDR3aa: CASSSNYNEQFF

v_gene: TRBV25-1
d_gene: NA
j_gene: TRBJ1-4
abundance: few
CDR3nt: TGTGCCAGCAGTGACCCAAGGGGTGATTACTATGAAAAACTGTTTTTT
CDR3aa: CASSDPRGDYYEKLFF

v_gene: TRBV4-2
d_gene: TRBD1
j_gene: TRBJ2-1
abundance: NA
CDR3nt: TGTGCCAGCAGCCCGGGCCGACAGGGCAATGAGCAGTTCTTC
CDR3aa: CASSPGRQGNEQFF

v_gene: TRBV29-1
d_gene: TRBD1
j_gene: TRBJ2-4
abundance: NA
CDR3nt: TGCAGCGTTGTCCGACAGGGGGCAACCAAAAACATTCAGTACTTC
CDR3aa: CSVVRQGATKNIQYF

v_gene: TRBV7-2
d_gene: TRBD1
j_gene: TRBJ2-1
abundance: NA
CDR3nt: TGTGCCAGCAGCTTATTTGGACAGGCGAACAATGAGCAGTTCTTC
CDR3aa: CASSLFGQANNEQFF

v_gene: TRBV12-3/TRBV12-4
d_gene: TRBD1
j_gene: TRBJ1-4
abundance: NA
CDR3nt: TGTGCCAGCAGCCGCGGGACAGGGGGTGAAAAACTGTTTTTT
CDR3aa: CASSRGTGGEKLFF

v_gene: TRBV5-6
d_gene: TRBD1
j_gene: TRBJ1-2
abundance: few
CDR3nt: TGTGCCAGCAGCCCAGGGGGACCATTCTATGGCTACACCTTC
CDR3aa: CASSPGGPFYGYTF

v_gene: TRBV12-3/TRBV12-4
d_gene: TRBD2
j_gene: TRBJ2-2
abundance: many
CDR3nt: TGTGCCAGCAGTCCCCCGAGCGGGGGGGTATTGACCGGGGAGCTGTTTTTT
CDR3aa: CASSPPSGGVLTGELFF

v_gene: TRBV5-1
d_gene: TRBD2
j_gene: TRBJ2-5
abundance: few
CDR3nt: TGCGCCAGCAGCTTAGATAGCGGGAACAGCGACCAGTACTTC
CDR3aa: CASSLDSGNSDQYF

v_gene: TRBV20-1
d_gene: NA
j_gene: TRBJ2-2
abundance: NA
CDR3nt: TGCAGTGCTAGACCGGGGGGCACGAACACCGGGGAGCTGTTTTTT
CDR3aa: CSARPGGTNTGELFF

v_gene: TRBV7-9
d_gene: NA
j_gene: TRBJ1-6
abundance: NA
CDR3nt: TGTGCCAGCAGCTTAGTAGCGTATAATTCACCCCTCCACTTT
CDR3aa: CASSLVAYNSPLHF

v_gene: TRBV4-1
d_gene: NA
j_gene: TRBJ1-2
abundance: many
CDR3nt: TGCGCCAGCAGCCAAGACAGGGGCTATGGCTACACCTTC
CDR3aa: CASSQDRGYGYTF

v_gene: TRBV5-5
d_gene: NA
j_gene: TRBJ1-6
abundance: many
CDR3nt: TGTGCCAGCAGCTCTACTACTTCACCCCTCCACTTT
CDR3aa: CASSSTTSPLHF

v_gene: TRBV24-1
d_gene: NA
j_gene: TRBJ1-2
abundance: NA
CDR3nt: TGTGCCACCAGTGATGTGAGGGGGGGCTACACCTTC
CDR3aa: CATSDVRGGYTF

v_gene: TRBV7-8
d_gene: NA
j_gene: TRBJ2-3
abundance: few
CDR3nt: TGTGCCAGCTTACGCGGGGCCCCCACTAGCACAGATACGCAGTATTTT
CDR3aa: CASLRGAPTSTDTQYF

v_gene: TRBV20-1
d_gene: NA
j_gene: TRBJ1-5
abundance: NA
CDR3nt: TGCAGTGCTAGGGCGGGACGGGGGAGGCCCCAGCATTTT
CDR3aa: CSARAGRGRPQHF

v_gene: TRBV7-6
d_gene: NA
j_gene: TRBJ2-7
abundance: few
CDR3nt: TGTGCCAGCAGCATGGGAGTTCCGTACGAGCAGTACTTC
CDR3aa: CASSMGVPYEQYF

v_gene: TRBV12-3/TRBV12-4
d_gene: NA
j_gene: TRBJ2-1
abundance: NA
CDR3nt: TGTGCCAGCAGTTTCGACTCCAGCTCCTACAATGAGCAGTTCTTC
CDR3aa: CASSFDSSSYNEQFF

v_gene: TRBV9
d_gene: NA
j_gene: TRBJ2-2
abundance: NA
CDR3nt: TGTGCCAGCAGCGTAGCGTACCTCGGGGGCGGGGAGCTGTTTTTT
CDR3aa: CASSVAYLGGGELFF

v_gene: TRBV10-3
d_gene: NA
j_gene: TRBJ1-1
abundance: NA
CDR3nt: TGTGCCATCAGGGGGAAGCAAGCTTTTTACACTGAAGCTTTCTTT
CDR3aa: CAIRGKQAFYTEAFF

v_gene: TRBV2
d_gene: NA
j_gene: TRBJ2-5
abundance: many
CDR3nt: TGTGCCAGCATGGACAGCTCCCCTAGAGAGACCCAGTACTTC
CDR3aa: CASMDSSPRETQYF